One and the same sample provided the 10 T cell receptor beta chains below, sequenced in a study of blood T cell repertoires in COVID-19. Clones were read by immunoSEQ multiplex PCR, and TCRdb kept only the in-frame ones, dropping some. This table has some 50,000 clones, about 89% appearing once. Specimen: peripheral blood. Receptor source: a woman of 80 years or more with COVID-19, enrolled during active disease.

This clone was counted only a few times. At one end, the junction sequence differs from germline, possibly due to a read error. The rearrangement uses TRBV12-3 or TRBV12-4 and TRBJ2-7, with TRBD1 as a possible D gene (5 bases). The CDR3 is 10 amino acids. In DNA form, the CDR3 reads TGTGCCAGCAGTATGGACATGGACATTTTC. As protein: CASSMDMDIF.

J is TRBJ1-6 and V is TRBV19, with a tentative D call TRBD1 (5 bases). CDR3 length: 16 amino acids. The germline CDR1 and CDR2 sequences are LNHDA and SQIVND (reference sequence). V lost 7 bases, J lost 5 bases, and 18 bases lay in between. CDR3 DNA sequence: TGTGCCAGTACTAGCAATCGGAGGGGAAATAATTCACCCCTCCACTTT. It is translated as CASTSNRRGNNSPLHF.

Details on this clone: One end of the junction fails to match germline, which may point to a read error. This chain uses TRBV19 with TRBJ1-1; maybe TRBD1 (6 bases). From germline, CDR1 is LNHDA and CDR2 SQIVND (reference sequence). This CDR3 spans 14 amino acids. This chain's CDR3 is CASSIRTANAEAFF. The CDR3 bases are TGTGCCAGTAGTATCCGGACAGCGAACGCTGAAGCTTTCTTT.

This clone was counted a single time. The rearrangement joins TRBV3-1 (or the pseudogene TRBV3-2) to TRBJ2-1, with 12 positions matching TRBD2. Per germline, CDR1 LGHDT and CDR2 YNNKEL (reference sequence). The trim removed 4 bases at V and 2 bases at J, leaving 3 bases unmatched. CDR3 size: 16 residues. DNA for the CDR3: TGTGCCAGCAGCCCTTCTAGCGGGAGGGCCTACAATGAGCAGTTCTTC. As protein: CASSPSSGRAYNEQFF.

The chain carries TRBV2 and TRBJ1-1; 7 bases match TRBD1. The germline gives CDR1 SNHLY, CDR2 FYNNEI. Losses at the gene ends were 3 bases for V and 0 bases for J; bases not matched to a gene: 4. The length of the CDR3 is 15 residues. The CDR3 coding sequence is TGTGCCAGCAGTGAGGAGGGGGCCATGAACACTGAAGCTTTCTTT. Its protein is CASSEEGAMNTEAFF.

This chain connects TRBV19 to TRBJ2-5; 10 nucleotides match TRBD2. The CDR3 is 17 residues long. Trimming removed 2 bases from V and 1 base from J; junction bases left unmatched: 7. Germline V gene sequence: CDR1 LNHDA, CDR2 SQIVND (reference sequence). Written as DNA, the CDR3 is TGTGCCAGTAGTATACTAAGGGCTAGCGGGGGCCAAGAGACCCAGTACTTC. Translation: CASSILRASGGQETQYF.

This chain joins TRBV7-2 and TRBJ1-5; 7 bases are a match to TRBD1. CDR3 length equals 15 residues. V was clipped by 6 bases and J by 3 bases; unmatched bases: 8. Germline values: CDR1 SGHTA, CDR2 FQGNSA. The CDR3 protein is CASSYRQGDNQPQHF. CDR3 DNA: TGTGCCAGCAGTTACCGACAGGGCGACAATCAGCCCCAGCATTTT. Variable domain in full (rest from reference TRBV7-2 and TRBJ1-5): GAGVSQSPSNKVTEKGKDVELRCDPISGHTALYWYRQSLGQGLEFLIYFQGNSAPDKSGLPSDRFSAERTGGSVSTLTIQRTQQEDSAVYLCASSYRQGDNQPQHFGDGTRLSIL.

In its sample, this clone was seen once. This sequence joins TRBV30 and TRBJ1-5; D is uncertain. The ends were cut back, 2 bases at V and 3 bases at J, with 11 bases in the middle. The germline gives CDR1 GTSNPN, CDR2 SVGIG (reference sequence). The CDR3 runs 14 residues. The CDR3 sequence is CAWSSGLNNQPQHF. CDR3 DNA sequence: TGTGCCTGGAGTTCCGGACTGAACAATCAGCCCCAGCATTTT. Full variable domain (missing parts from reference TRBV30 and TRBJ1-5): SQTIHQWPATLVQPVGSPLSLECTVEGTSNPNLYWYRQAAGRGLQLLFYSVGIGQISSEVPQNLSASRPQDRQFILSSKKLLLSDSGFYLCAWSSGLNNQPQHFGDGTRLSIL.

This clone was detected a few times. This rearrangement joins TRBV18 to TRBJ1-6; a possible D gene is TRBD1 (5 bases). The V gene lost 6 bases and the J gene lost 5 bases, with 8 bases spanning the gap. This CDR3 has 13 amino acids. Looked up from germline, CDR1 is KGHSH and CDR2 is LQKENI. Written as DNA, the CDR3 is TGTGCCAGCTCTCAACAGGATAATTCACCCCTCCACTTT. Its protein product is CASSQQDNSPLHF.

This chain joins TRBV2 and TRBJ1-2, with D maybe TRBD1 (5 bases). The CDR3 contains 14 residues. The germline CDR1 and CDR2 sequences are SNHLY and FYNNEI. V shed 4 bases and J shed 6 bases, with 15 bases lying between them. The CDR3 region has the DNA TGTGCCAGCAGTGGATGGGTCGGGGGGAATGGCTACACCTTC. It specifies CASSGWVGGNGYTF.